This TCR beta chain was found in a study of T cells in Graves' hyperthyroidism and ophthalmopathy. General study results and limits: Before onset, ophthalmopathy was predicted by the model a median around 6.5 months earlier.

Patients with uncontrolled infections, other autoimmune diseases, pregnancy or lactation were excluded. The diagnoses drew upon clinical symptoms, serum thyroxine and TRAb, thyroid ultrasound and orbital computed tomography. Source material for PBMCs was 9 to 10 ml fresh peripheral blood. CDR1 is WSHSY, CDR2 SAAADI, per germline. The CDR3 is made up of 14 amino acids. V trimming: 6 bases; J trimming: 7 bases; junction bases outside the gene matches: 8. Amplified TCR beta CDR3 regions came from RNA transcripts. First-round RT-PCR of the TCR CDR3 relied on the HTBI primer set. Each CDR3 protein is one row after TCRdb ran MiXCR on the multiplex PCR reads. Of 340,000 or so distinct CDR3 sequences in the sample, around 23% are singletons; the top ten hold 50%. This clonotype was recorded many times. What it binds is not known.

The sequence was collected from a woman between 50 and 59 years old with Graves' hyperthyroidism. Sequencing was carried out using blood. The chain couples TRBV10-2 to TRBJ2-2; 7 bases are shared with TRBD2. In nucleotides, the CDR3 is TGCGCCAGCAGAGCGGGACGATGGATCGGGGAGCTGTTTTTT. Amino acids: CASRAGRWIGELFF.